This TCR beta chain was sequenced for a study of CD8 T cells in Susac syndrome. Across the whole study: Of the sequenced Susac syndrome patients, six had active disease and roughly eight were in remission.

J was trimmed by 6 bases and V by 5 bases; bases with no gene match: 7. CDR3 size: 13 residues. Germline values: CDR1 DFQATT, CDR2 SNEGSKA (reference sequence). RNA, at about 0.5 to 1 ug, was reverse transcribed with random hexamers. TCRdb used MiXCR to reprocess the immunoSEQ multiplex PCR reads, holding one entry per CDR3 protein. The table has about 240,000 distinct CDR3 sequences, 90% to 96% seen once; the top ten hold approximately 0.1%. This sequence originates from a human donor with Susac syndrome. The source material was CD4+ T cells from PBMCs. V usage is TRBV20-1 and J usage is TRBJ2-1; 7 bases are a match to TRBD2. The DNA for the CDR3 is TGCAGTGCTGGTCTAGCGGTTCCCAATGAGCAGTTCTTC. It codes for CSAGLAVPNEQFF.